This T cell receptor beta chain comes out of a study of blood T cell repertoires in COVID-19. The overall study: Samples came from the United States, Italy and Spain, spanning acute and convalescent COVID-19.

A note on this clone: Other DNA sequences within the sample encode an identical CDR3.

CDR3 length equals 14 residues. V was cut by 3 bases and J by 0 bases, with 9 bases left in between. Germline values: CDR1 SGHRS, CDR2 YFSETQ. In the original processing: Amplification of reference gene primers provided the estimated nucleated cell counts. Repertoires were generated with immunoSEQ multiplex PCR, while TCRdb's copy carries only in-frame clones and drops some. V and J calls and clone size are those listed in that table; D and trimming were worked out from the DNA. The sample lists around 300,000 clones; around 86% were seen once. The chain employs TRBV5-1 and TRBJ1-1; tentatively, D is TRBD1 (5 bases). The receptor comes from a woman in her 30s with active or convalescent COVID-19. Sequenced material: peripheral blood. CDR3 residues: CASSSGGVNTEAFF. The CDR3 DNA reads TGCGCCAGCAGCTCGGGAGGGGTGAACACTGAAGCTTTCTTT.